This T cell receptor (beta chain) is from a study of cytomegalovirus exposure and HLA in healthy donors. Study-wide points: Most TCR sequences proved rare, with some public TCRs found in many donors. Later genetic work tied a missense DCLRE1C variant to beta-chain V and J trimming. An analysis that was carried out later associated 16,951 TCR beta sequences with HLA alleles at 0.05 false discovery rate. Presence/absence results assume similar sequencing depth per donor, which may not hold.

Concerning this clone: Antigen specificity is unknown.

The PCR employed 60 Vbeta primers together with 13 Jbeta primers. Produced via immunoSEQ multiplex PCR; TCRdb's table is partial and in-frame only. The data contain around 140,000 clones, 83% of them singletons. Trimming took off 0 bases at V and 5 bases at J, with 13 bases between the two ends. The V gene's germline CDR1 is MNHEY and CDR2 SMNVEV (reference sequence). The CDR3 contains 15 residues. The sample comprised PBMCs. This chain joins TRBV27 and TRBJ2-5; TRBD2 is a possible D gene (6 bases). The receptor was derived from a middle-aged man in good health and CMV-seronegative. CDR3 in amino acids: CASSLSGLARETQYF. As DNA, the CDR3 is TGTGCCAGCAGTTTATCAGGGCTAGCGAGGGAGACCCAGTACTTC.